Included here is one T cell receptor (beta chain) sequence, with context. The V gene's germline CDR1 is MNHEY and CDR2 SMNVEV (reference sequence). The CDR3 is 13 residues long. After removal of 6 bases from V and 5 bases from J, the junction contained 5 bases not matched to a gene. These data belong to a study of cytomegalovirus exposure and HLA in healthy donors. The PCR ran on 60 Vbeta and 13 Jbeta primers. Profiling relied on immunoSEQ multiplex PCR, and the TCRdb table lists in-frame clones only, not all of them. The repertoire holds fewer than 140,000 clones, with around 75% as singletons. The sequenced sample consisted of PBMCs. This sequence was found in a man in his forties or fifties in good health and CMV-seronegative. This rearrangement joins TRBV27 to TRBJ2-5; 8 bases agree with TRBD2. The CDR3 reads CASRVAGRETQYF. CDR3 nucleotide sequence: TGTGCCAGCAGAGTAGCGGGGAGGGAGACCCAGTACTTC.